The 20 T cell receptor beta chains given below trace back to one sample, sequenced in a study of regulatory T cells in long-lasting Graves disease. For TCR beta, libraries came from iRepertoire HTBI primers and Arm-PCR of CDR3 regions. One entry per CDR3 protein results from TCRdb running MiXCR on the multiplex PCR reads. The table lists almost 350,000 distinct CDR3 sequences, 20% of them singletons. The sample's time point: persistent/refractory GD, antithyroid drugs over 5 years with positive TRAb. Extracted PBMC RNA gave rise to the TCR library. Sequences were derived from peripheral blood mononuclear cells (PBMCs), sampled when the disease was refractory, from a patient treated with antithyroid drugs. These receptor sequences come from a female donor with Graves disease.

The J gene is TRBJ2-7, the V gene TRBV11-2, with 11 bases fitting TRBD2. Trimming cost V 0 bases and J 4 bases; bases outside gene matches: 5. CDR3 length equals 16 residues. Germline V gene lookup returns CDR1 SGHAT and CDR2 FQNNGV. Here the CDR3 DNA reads TGTGCCAGCAGCTTAGACCGACTAGCGGGACATTACGAGCAGTACTTC. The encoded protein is CASSLDRLAGHYEQYF.

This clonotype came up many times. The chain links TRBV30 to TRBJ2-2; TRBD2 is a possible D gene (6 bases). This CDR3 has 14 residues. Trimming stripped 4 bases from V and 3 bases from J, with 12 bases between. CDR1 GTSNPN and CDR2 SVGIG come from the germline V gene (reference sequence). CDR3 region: CAWTRDLHTGELFF. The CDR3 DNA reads TGTGCCTGGACACGGGACTTACACACCGGGGAGCTGTTTTTT.

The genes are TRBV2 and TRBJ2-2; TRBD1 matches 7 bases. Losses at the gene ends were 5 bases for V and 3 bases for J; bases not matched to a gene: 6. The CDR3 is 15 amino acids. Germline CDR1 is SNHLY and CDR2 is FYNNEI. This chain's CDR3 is CASSLQGMDTGELFF. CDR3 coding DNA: TGTGCCAGCAGTTTACAGGGGATGGACACCGGGGAGCTGTTTTTT.

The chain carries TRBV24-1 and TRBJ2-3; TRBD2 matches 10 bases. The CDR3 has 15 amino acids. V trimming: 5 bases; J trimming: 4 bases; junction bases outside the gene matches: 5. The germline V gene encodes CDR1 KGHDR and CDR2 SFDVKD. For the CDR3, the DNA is TGTGCCACCAGTGGCCTAGCGGGAGCGCCAGATACGCAGTATTTT. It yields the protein CATSGLAGAPDTQYF.

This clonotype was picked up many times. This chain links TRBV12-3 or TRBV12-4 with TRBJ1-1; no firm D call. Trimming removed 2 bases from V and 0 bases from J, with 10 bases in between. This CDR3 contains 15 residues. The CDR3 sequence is CASSLRQAMNTEAFF. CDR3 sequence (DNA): TGTGCCAGCAGTTTAAGGCAGGCCATGAACACTGAAGCTTTCTTT.

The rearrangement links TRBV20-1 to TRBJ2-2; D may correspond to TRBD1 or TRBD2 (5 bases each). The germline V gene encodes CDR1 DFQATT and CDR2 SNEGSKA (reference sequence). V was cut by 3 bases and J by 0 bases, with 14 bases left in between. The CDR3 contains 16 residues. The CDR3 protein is CSASDGTAANTGELFF. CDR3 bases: TGCAGTGCTAGCGACGGGACGGCTGCGAACACCGGGGAGCTGTTTTTT.

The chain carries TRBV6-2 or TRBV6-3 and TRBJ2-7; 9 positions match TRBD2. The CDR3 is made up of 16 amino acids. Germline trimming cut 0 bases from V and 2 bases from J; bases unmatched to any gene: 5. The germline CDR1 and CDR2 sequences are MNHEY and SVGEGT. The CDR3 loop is CASSYSPGLAAYEQYF. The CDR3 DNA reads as TGTGCCAGCAGTTACTCTCCGGGACTAGCTGCCTACGAGCAGTACTTC.

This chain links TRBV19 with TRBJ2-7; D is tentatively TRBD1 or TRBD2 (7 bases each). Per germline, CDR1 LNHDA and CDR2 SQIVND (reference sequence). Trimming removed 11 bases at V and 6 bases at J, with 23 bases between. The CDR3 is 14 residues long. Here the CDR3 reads CACRSRQGGAEQYF. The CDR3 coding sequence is TGTGCCTGCAGATCCAGACAGGGAGGGGCCGAGCAGTACTTC.

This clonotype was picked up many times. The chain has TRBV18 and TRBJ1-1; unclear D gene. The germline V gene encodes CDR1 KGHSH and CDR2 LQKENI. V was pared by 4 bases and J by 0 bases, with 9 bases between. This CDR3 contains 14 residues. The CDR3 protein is CASSLQSVNTEAFF. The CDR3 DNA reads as TGTGCCAGCTCACTCCAGTCAGTGAACACTGAAGCTTTCTTT.

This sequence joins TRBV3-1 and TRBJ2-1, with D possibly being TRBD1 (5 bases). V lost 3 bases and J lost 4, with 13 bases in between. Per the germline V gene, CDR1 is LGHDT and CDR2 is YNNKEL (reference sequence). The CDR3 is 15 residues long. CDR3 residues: CASSHLSGSYNEQFF. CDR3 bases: TGTGCCAGCAGCCATCTTTCAGGGTCATACAATGAGCAGTTCTTC.

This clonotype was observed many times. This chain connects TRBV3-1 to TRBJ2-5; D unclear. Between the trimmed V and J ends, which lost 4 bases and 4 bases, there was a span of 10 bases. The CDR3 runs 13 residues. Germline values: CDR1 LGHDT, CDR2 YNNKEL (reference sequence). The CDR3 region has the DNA TGTGCCAGCAGCCGAAAGAGTAGAGAGACCCAGTACTTC. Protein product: CASSRKSRETQYF.

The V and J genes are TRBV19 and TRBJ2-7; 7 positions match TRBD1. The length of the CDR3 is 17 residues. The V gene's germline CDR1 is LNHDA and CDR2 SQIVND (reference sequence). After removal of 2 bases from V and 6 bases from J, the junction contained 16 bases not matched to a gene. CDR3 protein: CASSIKSSAGGSSEQYF. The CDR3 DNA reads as TGTGCCAGTAGTATAAAGTCAAGCGCAGGGGGTAGCAGCGAGCAGTACTTC.

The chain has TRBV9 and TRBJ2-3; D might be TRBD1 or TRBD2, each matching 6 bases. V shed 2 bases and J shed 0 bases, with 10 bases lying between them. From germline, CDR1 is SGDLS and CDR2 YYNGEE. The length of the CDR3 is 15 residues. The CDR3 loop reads CASSVMGGSTDTQYF. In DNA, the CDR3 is TGTGCCAGCAGCGTTATGGGGGGCAGCACAGATACGCAGTATTTT.

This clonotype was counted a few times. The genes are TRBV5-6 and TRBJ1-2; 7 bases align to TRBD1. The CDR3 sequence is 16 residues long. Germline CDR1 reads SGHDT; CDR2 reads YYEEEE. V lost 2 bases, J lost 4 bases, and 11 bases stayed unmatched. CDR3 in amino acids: CASSFFLTGIGYGYTF. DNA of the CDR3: TGTGCCAGCAGCTTCTTCTTGACAGGGATCGGCTATGGCTACACCTTC.

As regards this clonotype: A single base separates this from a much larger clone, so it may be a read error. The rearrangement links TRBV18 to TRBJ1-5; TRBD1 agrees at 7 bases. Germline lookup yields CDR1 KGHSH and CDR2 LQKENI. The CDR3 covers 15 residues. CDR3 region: CASPPTGNSNQPQHF. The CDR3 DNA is TGTGCCAGCCCACCGACAGGGAATAGCAATCAGCCCCAGCATTTT.

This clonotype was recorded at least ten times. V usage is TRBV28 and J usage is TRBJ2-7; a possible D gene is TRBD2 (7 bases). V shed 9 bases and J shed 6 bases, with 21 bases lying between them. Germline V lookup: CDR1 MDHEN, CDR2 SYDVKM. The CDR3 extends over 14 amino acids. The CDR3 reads CASHEIGGHGEQYF. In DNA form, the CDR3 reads TGTGCCAGTCACGAAATCGGGGGGCATGGCGAGCAGTACTTC.

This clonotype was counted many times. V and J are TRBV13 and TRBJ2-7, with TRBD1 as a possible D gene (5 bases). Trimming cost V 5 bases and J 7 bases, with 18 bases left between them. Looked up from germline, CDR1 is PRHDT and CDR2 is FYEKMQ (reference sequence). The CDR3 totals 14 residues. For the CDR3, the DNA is TGTGCCAGCAGCGCAGGCAACTGGGCAGGGGAGCAGTACTTC. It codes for CASSAGNWAGEQYF.

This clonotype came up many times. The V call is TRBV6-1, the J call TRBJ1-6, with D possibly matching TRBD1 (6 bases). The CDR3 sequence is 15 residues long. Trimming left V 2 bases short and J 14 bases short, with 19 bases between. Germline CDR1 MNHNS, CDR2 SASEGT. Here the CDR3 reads CASSELTSPKGALHF. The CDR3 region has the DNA TGTGCCAGCAGTGAACTGACCTCTCCTAAGGGGGCCCTCCACTTT.

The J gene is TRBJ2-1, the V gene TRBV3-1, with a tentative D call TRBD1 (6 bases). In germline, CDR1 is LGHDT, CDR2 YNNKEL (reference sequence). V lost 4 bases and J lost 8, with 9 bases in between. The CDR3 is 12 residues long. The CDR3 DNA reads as TGTGCCAGCAGCCGTTACAGGGATGAGCAGTTCTTC. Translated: CASSRYRDEQFF.

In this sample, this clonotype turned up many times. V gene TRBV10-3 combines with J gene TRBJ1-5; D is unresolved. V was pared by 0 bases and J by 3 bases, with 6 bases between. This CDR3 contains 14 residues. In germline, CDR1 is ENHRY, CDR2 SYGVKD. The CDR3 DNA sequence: TGTGCCATCAGTGAGTCTGGGGACAATCAGCCCCAGCATTTT. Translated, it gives CAISESGDNQPQHF.